This is a list of T cell receptor beta chains from one sample in a study of CD8 T cells in Susac syndrome. Each CDR3 protein is one row after TCRdb ran MiXCR on the immunoSEQ multiplex PCR reads. The sample contains 250,000 to 300,000 distinct CDR3 sequences, roughly 85% of which appear only once. The sequencing sample was made of CD8+ T cells from PBMCs. The origin of the receptors is a human donor with multiple sclerosis. Both conserved end residues are part of each CDR3. The order of the fields is J gene, clone size, V gene, D gene, CDR3 DNA, CDR3 protein. The D gene is left open where the match is weak. Size values are once, few and many counts, or a class for expanded clones, and some rows have none.

J: TRBJ2-1
size: .
V: TRBV27
D: .
DNA: TGTGCCAGCAGCCCTCTCGAGTCCTACAATGAGCAGTTCTTC
CDR3: CASSPLESYNEQFF

J: TRBJ2-4
size: .
V: TRBV4-2
D: TRBD2
DNA: TGTGCCAGCAGCCAAGTCAAATTACTAGCGGGAGGTCAGGCCAAAAACATTCAGTACTTC
CDR3: CASSQVKLLAGGQAKNIQYF

J: TRBJ1-2
size: .
V: TRBV5-1
D: .
DNA: TGCGCCAGCAGCTTAAAACAGGGAGGTTCTGGCTACACCTTC
CDR3: CASSLKQGGSGYTF

J: TRBJ1-5
size: .
V: TRBV28
D: .
DNA: TGTGCCAGCAGTTTACGGGGTCCTGATAGATCCGGCAATCAGCCCCAGCATTTT
CDR3: CASSLRGPDRSGNQPQHF

J: TRBJ2-5
size: .
V: TRBV6-5
D: .
DNA: TGTGCCAGCAGTTACCCGCGGATAGCCCGATTAGGGTCGTACCAAGAGACCCAGTACTTC
CDR3: CASSYPRIARLGSYQETQYF

J: TRBJ2-3
size: .
V: TRBV7-9
D: TRBD2
DNA: TGTGCCAGCAGCCACCCCTGGAGCGGGAGGGACACAGATACGCAGTATTTT
CDR3: CASSHPWSGRDTDTQYF

J: TRBJ2-7
size: .
V: TRBV7-6
D: .
DNA: TGTGCCAGCAGTTCAGAGATTGATCCAGGGGACGAGCAGTACTTC
CDR3: CASSSEIDPGDEQYF

J: TRBJ2-7
size: .
V: TRBV29-1
D: .
DNA: TGCAGCGTCTCCCGGGACTTGGACTACGAGCAGTACTTC
CDR3: CSVSRDLDYEQYF

J: TRBJ2-7
size: .
V: TRBV3-1
D: .
DNA: TGTGCCAGCAGCCACTTTCTAGGGAAAGGTTTGGAAGACGAGCAGTACTTC
CDR3: CASSHFLGKGLEDEQYF

J: TRBJ2-3
size: .
V: TRBV29-1
D: TRBD1
DNA: TGCAGCGTTGAGGACAGGGGCACAGATACGCAGTATTTT
CDR3: CSVEDRGTDTQYF

J: TRBJ1-2
size: .
V: TRBV7-2
D: .
DNA: TGTAGTCATAGGGACTTCCGTTATGGCTACACCTTC
CDR3: CSHRDFRYGYTF

J: TRBJ2-7
size: .
V: TRBV7-2
D: .
DNA: TGTGCCAGCAGCTTACGCCCTACAGGGTACGAGCAGTACTTC
CDR3: CASSLRPTGYEQYF

J: TRBJ1-2
size: once
V: TRBV19
D: .
DNA: TGTGCCAGTAGTAGCACCAGCCATCCGACGGCCGCCTATGGCTACACCTTC
CDR3: CASSSTSHPTAAYGYTF

J: TRBJ2-4
size: .
V: TRBV4-1
D: .
DNA: TGCGCCAGCAGCCTGGGGGTGGGGGACATTCAGTACTTC
CDR3: CASSLGVGDIQYF

J: TRBJ1-4
size: .
V: TRBV3-1
D: .
DNA: TGTGCCAGCATGCCCTCGGCCGGGAGCGAAAAACTGTTTTTT
CDR3: CASMPSAGSEKLFF

J: TRBJ2-1
size: .
V: TRBV7-2
D: TRBD2
DNA: TGTGCCAGCAGGCCACCTCTAGCGGCGTCCTACAATGAGCAGTTCTTC
CDR3: CASRPPLAASYNEQFF

J: TRBJ2-3
size: .
V: TRBV28
D: .
DNA: TGTGCCAGCAGTTTGACAGGAGAAGATACGCAGTATTTT
CDR3: CASSLTGEDTQYF

J: TRBJ1-2
size: few
V: TRBV5-4
D: .
DNA: TGTGCCAGCAGCGTGGACAGAATCTATGGCTACACCTTC
CDR3: CASSVDRIYGYTF

J: TRBJ2-1
size: .
V: TRBV29-1
D: .
DNA: TGCAGCGTTGAAAGGAGATACAATGAGCAGTTCTTC
CDR3: CSVERRYNEQFF

J: TRBJ2-7
size: .
V: TRBV7-6
D: TRBD1
DNA: TGTGCCAGCAGCTTCGTGACAGGGACAGGCGAGCAGTACTTC
CDR3: CASSFVTGTGEQYF

J: TRBJ2-7
size: once
V: TRBV13
D: .
DNA: TGTGCCAGCAGCTCAGGAACAGGGAACGAGCAGTACTTC
CDR3: CASSSGTGNEQYF

J: TRBJ2-5
size: few
V: TRBV12-3/TRBV12-4
D: .
DNA: TGTGCCAGCCTCAAAAGTTACTTGAAGACCCAGTACTTC
CDR3: CASLKSYLKTQYF